This T cell receptor beta chain emerged from a study of cytomegalovirus exposure and HLA in healthy donors. General study points: Later genetic work tied a missense DCLRE1C variant to beta-chain V and J trimming. About 87% or about 30% of the time was how often most TCR beta V segments were productive, according to an earlier analysis.

The length of the CDR3 is 16 residues. J gave up 0 bases and V 3 bases, and 6 bases lay outside the gene matches. From germline, CDR1 is WNHNN and CDR2 SYGVQD (reference sequence). A multiplex PCR was run with 60 Vbeta primers and 13 Jbeta primers. Sequenced by immunoSEQ multiplex PCR; TCRdb stores in-frame clones only, minus some. The sample shows about 140,000 clones, 55% to 80% of them seen only once. This clone was found a few times. Its antigen remains unknown. The chain carries TRBV10-1 and TRBJ2-7; 9 bases align to TRBD2. Input material: PBMCs. This receptor was taken from a human donor in good health. The CDR3 DNA reads as TGCGCCAGCAGTGACCGATGGACTAGCGACTCCTACGAGCAGTACTTC. It encodes CASSDRWTSDSYEQYF.